This T cell receptor (beta chain) was sequenced during a study of cytomegalovirus exposure and HLA in healthy donors. Study details: Some 90 million unique TCRs from HLA-typed donors were held in an early data release.

Primers for the PCR totalled 60 Vbeta and 13 Jbeta. TCRdb's copy holds only in-frame clones and misses some; the assay was immunoSEQ multiplex PCR. The sample has tens of thousands of clones, around 75% seen once. Study findings and constraints: Most TCR sequences were rare, but some public TCRs occurred in many donors. Data from an earlier analysis indicated that most TCR beta V segments were productive either about 87% or about 30% of the time. As a later analysis showed, a missense DCLRE1C variant was linked to trimming of TCR beta V- and J-genes.

Details on this clone: The antigen remains undetermined.

The CDR3 loop spans 15 amino acids. V shed 8 bases and J 0 bases; nucleotides not matched to a gene: 6. CDR1 is MNHEY, CDR2 SVGAGI, per germline. Material: PBMCs. The V call is TRBV6-5, the J call TRBJ2-1, with 8 bases that match TRBD1. The origin of this receptor is a man aged 40-49 years in good health and CMV-seronegative. The CDR3 coding sequence is TGTGCCAGCCGACTTACAGGGGGCTCCTACAATGAGCAGTTCTTC. It codes for CASRLTGGSYNEQFF.